Here is one T cell receptor beta chain with its context. Its antigen is as yet unknown. The data were produced by immunoSEQ multiplex PCR, yet TCRdb's version contains in-frame clones alone and is incomplete. The data hold 95,000 to 100,000 clones, with around nine tenths observed a single time. The V gene's germline CDR1 is MNHEY and CDR2 SVGAGI. The CDR3 is 13 residues long. Losses at the gene ends were 7 bases for V and 5 bases for J; bases not matched to a gene: 7. This record comes from a study of T cell responses to AZD1222 COVID-19 vaccine. Study results and limitations: Sampling captured repertoires only after the peak T cell response. Seropositive status at baseline applied to only a handful of AZD1222 recipients. Clonal diversity may have been underestimated, and the donors were mostly white British, with more females than males.

The specimen was peripheral blood, collected 28 days after the second AZD1222 dose. The receptor was derived from an adult who received the AZD1222 COVID-19 vaccine. This chain uses TRBV6-5 with TRBJ1-1, with TRBD1 matching over 7 bases. CDR3 amino acids: CASTTPQGTEAFF. The CDR3 nucleotides are TGTGCCAGCACAACCCCACAGGGGACTGAAGCTTTCTTT.